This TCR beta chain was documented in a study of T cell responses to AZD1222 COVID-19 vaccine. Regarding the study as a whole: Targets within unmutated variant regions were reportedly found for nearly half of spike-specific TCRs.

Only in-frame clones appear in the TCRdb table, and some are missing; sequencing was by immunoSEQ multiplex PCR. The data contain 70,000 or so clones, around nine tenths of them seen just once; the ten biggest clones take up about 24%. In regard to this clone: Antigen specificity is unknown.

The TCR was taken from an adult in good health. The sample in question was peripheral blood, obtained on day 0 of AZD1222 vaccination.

The CDR3 sequence: CASRWGQNEKLFF. The CDR3 DNA follows: TGCGCTTCAAGGTGGGGCCAAAATGAAAAACTGTTTTTT. The rearrangement uses TRBV5-1 and TRBJ1-4, with D tentatively TRBD1 (5 bases). Germline V CDR1 and CDR2: SGHRS, YFSETQ. This CDR3 contains 13 residues.